This T cell receptor beta chain was documented in a study of early T cells in non-severe SARS-CoV-2 infection. Study information: Sequencing was performed on bulk RNA from unsorted whole blood, leaving chains unpaired.

Each cDNA molecule carried a unique molecular identifier. One entry per CDR3 protein, called by TCRdb with MiXCR from the 5' RACE reads. The sample lists some 35,000 distinct CDR3 sequences, under 7% occurring once. General study findings and limits: VDJdb matching, biased toward anti-spike CD8 responses, missed private and CD4 specificities.

This clonotype occurred many times. Its antigen is not known. This clonotype was obtained from an adult who was a healthcare worker with PCR-confirmed SARS-CoV-2 infection or an uninfected control (not recorded which). The input for sequencing was whole blood, taken at baseline.

The CDR3 nucleotides read TGCGCCAGCAGCCGGAGTCCTTCGGCTTGGGAGCAGTTCTTC. Its translation is CASSRSPSAWEQFF. V gene TRBV4-1 combines with J gene TRBJ2-1, with no clear D. CDR3 length equals 14 residues. Trimming pared 4 bases from V and 10 bases from J, leaving 17 bases between. Germline lookup yields CDR1 MGHRA and CDR2 YSYEKL.